A single T cell receptor beta chain is shown here with its context. One end of the junction does not line up with germline, which may come from a read error. These data originate in a study of metastatic and nonmetastatic thyroid tumors. As for the study in general: The authors compared repertoires across blood and tumor or nodule tissue from malignant and benign thyroid patients.

CDR1 MDHEN and CDR2 SYDVKM come from the germline V gene. This CDR3 contains 18 residues. TCRdb redid the clone calls on the PCR reads using MiXCR. Of 7,000 to 9,500 clones in the sample, just under 30% are singletons; the top ten hold roughly 29%. No patient received treatment before thyroid surgery. Sequenced material: tumor tissue. This rearrangement joins TRBV28 to TRBJ2-1; D unresolved. This sequence originates from a female donor with papillary thyroid cancer or a benign thyroid nodule (not recorded which). Some clones in this sample may be carry-over from other donors' samples. Here the CDR3 DNA reads TGTGCCATCAGTAAGCTGTGGGAAAGCTCCACCCTCGGCCATGAGCAGTTCTTC. This gives the protein CAISKLWESSTLGHEQFF. The full variable domain, with the rest looked up from reference TRBV28 and TRBJ2-1, is DVKVTQSSRYLVKRTGEKVFLECVQDMDHENMFWYRQDPGLGLRLIYFSYDVKMKEKGDIPEGYSVSREKKERFSLILESASTNQTSMYLCAISKLWESSTLGHEQFFGPGTRLTVL.